This passage covers 24 T cell receptor beta chains from one sample sequenced in a study of blood T cell repertoires in COVID-19. TCRdb's copy holds only in-frame clones and misses some; the assay was immunoSEQ multiplex PCR. In the table there are about 140,000 clones, 80% to 90% of which are singletons. Sequencing used peripheral blood. All receptors come from a man between 60 and 75 years old with active or convalescent COVID-19.

V and J are TRBV24-1 and TRBJ2-1; TRBD2 might be the D (7 bases). The germline V gene encodes CDR1 KGHDR and CDR2 SFDVKD. Trimming took off 7 bases at V and 7 bases at J, with 16 bases between the two ends. The CDR3 contains 14 residues. The DNA of the CDR3 is TGTGCCACCAGAAGGGGGGGCTTTGGGAATGAGCAGTTCTTC. Its translation: CATRRGGFGNEQFF.

This clone was found a few times. The chain joins TRBV25-1 to TRBJ1-6, with TRBD1 as a possible D gene (6 bases). Germline CDR1 reads MGHDK; CDR2 reads SYGVNS. Trimming removed 1 base from V and 7 bases from J, with 14 bases in between. The CDR3 has 16 residues. The CDR3 DNA reads as TGTGCCAGCAGTGAATCGGGGGGCACCTTAAATTCACCCCTCCACTTT. Protein sequence: CASSESGGTLNSPLHF.

In its sample, this clone was seen once. Other DNA sequences in this specimen translate into the identical CDR3. The chain uses TRBV7-2 and TRBJ1-5; D not certain. Trimming removed 1 base from V and 0 bases from J, with 7 bases in between. Germline values: CDR1 SGHTA, CDR2 FQGNSA. This CDR3 contains 15 residues. DNA for the CDR3: TGTGCCAGCAGCTTAGGCAGATATAGCAATCAGCCCCAGCATTTT. Translated, it gives CASSLGRYSNQPQHF. Filled out from reference TRBV7-2 and TRBJ1-5, the complete variable domain reads GAGVSQSPSNKVTEKGKDVELRCDPISGHTALYWYRQSLGQGLEFLIYFQGNSAPDKSGLPSDRFSAERTGGSVSTLTIQRTQQEDSAVYLCASSLGRYSNQPQHFGDGTRLSIL.

The V and J genes are TRBV6-5 and TRBJ2-1; the D is unclear. Germline V gene data show CDR1 as MNHEY and CDR2 as SVGAGI. This CDR3 is built from 14 residues. V lost 0 bases and J lost 8, with 11 bases in between. Here the CDR3 DNA reads TGTGCCAGCAGTTACTCACCAGTTATCGATGAGCAGTTCTTC. Translating gives CASSYSPVIDEQFF.

Regarding this clone: One junction end disagrees with the germline gene, perhaps due to a read error. The chain joins TRBV4-1 to TRBJ2-7, with TRBD1 matching 9 bases. The germline gives CDR1 MGHRA, CDR2 YSYEKL. This CDR3 has 14 residues. As DNA, the CDR3 is TGCGCCAGCAGGCAAGGACAGGGGATCTACGAGCAGTACTTC. It yields the protein CASRQGQGIYEQYF.

The rearrangement uses TRBV5-1 and TRBJ2-7; 9 positions agree with TRBD2. Germline assignment: CDR1 SGHRS and CDR2 YFSETQ. After removal of 4 bases from V and 5 bases from J, the junction contained 7 bases not matched to a gene. The CDR3 is made up of 14 amino acids. The CDR3 loop reads CASSPGSGRNEQYF. CDR3 sequence (DNA): TGCGCCAGCAGCCCTGGTAGCGGGAGAAACGAGCAGTACTTC.

In its sample, this clone was seen once. The chain uses TRBV7-3 and TRBJ2-5; TRBD2 might be the D (6 bases). The V gene lost 0 bases and the J gene lost 7 bases, with 6 bases spanning the gap. Germline lookup yields CDR1 SGHTA and CDR2 FQGTGA. The CDR3 runs to 12 residues. CDR3 sequence (DNA): TGTGCCAGCAGCTTAACGGGGGGGACCCAGTACTTC. This codes for CASSLTGGTQYF.

The chain carries TRBV18 and TRBJ2-2; no definite D call. Trimming shortened V by 8 bases and J by 5 bases, and 21 bases separated the two germline ends. The CDR3 is 16 amino acids. The germline gives CDR1 KGHSH, CDR2 LQKENI. The chain's CDR3 is CASTPLASQGTGELFF. The CDR3 region has the DNA TGTGCCAGCACCCCTTTAGCTTCTCAAGGAACCGGGGAGCTGTTTTTT. The full variable domain, completed using reference TRBV18 and TRBJ2-2, is NAGVMQNPRHLVRRRGQEARLRCSPMKGHSHVYWYRQLPEEGLKFMVYLQKENIIDESGMPKERFSAEFPKEGPSILRIQQVVRGDSAAYFCASTPLASQGTGELFFGEGSRLTVL.

This CDR3 is CASSQAGSGGVYEQYF. CDR3 sequence (DNA): TGCGCCAGCAGCCAAGCCGGGTCAGGGGGTGTTTACGAGCAGTACTTC. The chain is built from TRBV4-1 and TRBJ2-7; 7 nucleotides agree with TRBD1. V lost 1 base, J lost 4 bases, and 10 bases stayed unmatched. Per germline, CDR1 MGHRA and CDR2 YSYEKL. The CDR3 length is 16 residues.

The chain recombines TRBV6-2 or TRBV6-3 with TRBJ2-1; 8 bases fit TRBD2. Trimming cost V 3 bases and J 5 bases; bases outside gene matches: 3. The CDR3 runs to 14 residues. CDR1 is MNHEY, CDR2 SVGEGT, per germline. As DNA, the CDR3 is TGTGCCAGCAGTTATGGACTAGCTGACAATGAGCAGTTCTTC. Protein: CASSYGLADNEQFF.

This clone was observed a single time. The chain employs TRBV10-3 and TRBJ2-7; TRBD1 agrees at 8 bases. Germline-derived CDR1 and CDR2 are ENHRY and SYGVKD. J gave up 1 base and V 6 bases, and 5 bases lay outside the gene matches. The CDR3 runs to 14 residues. CDR3 sequence reads: CAIRDRGPSYEQYF. In nucleotides, the CDR3 is TGTGCCATCAGAGACAGGGGCCCTTCCTACGAGCAGTACTTC.

The rearrangement uses TRBV19 and TRBJ1-5; possibly TRBD1 for D (6 bases). The germline CDR1 and CDR2 sequences are LNHDA and SQIVND (reference sequence). The CDR3 length is 15 residues. V lost 7 bases, J lost 0 bases, and 13 bases lay in between. The CDR3 nucleotides read TGTGCCAGTACGTATAGGGGGTTTAGCAATCAGCCCCAGCATTTT. Protein sequence: CASTYRGFSNQPQHF. Drawing the rest from reference TRBV19 and TRBJ1-5, the complete variable domain is DGGITQSPKYLFRKEGQNVTLSCEQNLNHDAMYWYRQDPGQGLRLIYYSQIVNDFQKGDIAEGYSVSREKKESFPLTVTSAQKNPTAFYLCASTYRGFSNQPQHFGDGTRLSIL.

The chain recombines TRBV4-1 with TRBJ2-7; D might be TRBD1 (6 bases). This CDR3 has 15 amino acids. Germline lookup yields CDR1 MGHRA and CDR2 YSYEKL. V was pared by 4 bases and J by 7 bases, with 20 bases between. The DNA of the CDR3 is TGCGCCAGCAGCCCTGCCGTAGGGGGAGTGCGGGAGCAGTACTTC. Encoded protein: CASSPAVGGVREQYF.

The genes are TRBV20-1 and TRBJ2-3; TRBD2 aligns across 13 bases. The germline V gene has CDR1 DFQATT and CDR2 SNEGSKA (reference sequence). The V and J ends lost 3 bases and 6 bases, in that order; junction bases with no gene match: 6. The CDR3 has 15 amino acids. As DNA, the CDR3 is TGCAGTGCTAGTAAACTAGCGGGAGGGCCGGATACGCAGTATTTT. Translation: CSASKLAGGPDTQYF.

This chain uses TRBV5-1 with TRBJ2-7; a weak D match, TRBD1 (5 bases). The CDR3 totals 14 residues. V lost 3 bases and J 6 bases, leaving 16 bases between the germline ends. The germline CDR1 and CDR2 sequences are SGHRS and YFSETQ. CDR3 nucleotides: TGCGCCAGCAGCTCCGGACATACCACTGGCGAGCAGTACTTC. Protein product: CASSSGHTTGEQYF.

The chain couples TRBV6-5 to TRBJ1-1; D gene uncertain. The CDR3 has 13 amino acids. Trimming shortened V by 7 bases and J by 2 bases, and 11 bases separated the two germline ends. From germline, CDR1 is MNHEY and CDR2 SVGAGI. The CDR3 region has the DNA TGTGCCAGCAAAGAGGTGGATAACACTGAAGCTTTCTTT. Translation: CASKEVDNTEAFF.

This chain uses TRBV18 with TRBJ2-2; 7 nucleotides match TRBD2. Trimming cost V 2 bases and J 1 base; bases outside gene matches: 4. The CDR3 is 16 amino acids. The germline V gene has CDR1 KGHSH and CDR2 LQKENI. The CDR3 nucleotides read TGTGCCAGCTCACCATTAACTAGCGTGAACACCGGGGAGCTGTTTTTT. Translating gives CASSPLTSVNTGELFF.

The rearrangement links TRBV27 to TRBJ2-7; 14 bases map to TRBD2. CDR3 length equals 15 residues. Trimming at V came to 6 bases and at J to 8 bases, leaving 9 bases not matched to a gene. Germline assignment: CDR1 MNHEY and CDR2 SMNVEV (reference sequence). The CDR3 nucleotides read TGTGCCAGCAGGACCTCCGGGACTAGCGGGAGTAAGCAGTACTTC. Encoded protein: CASRTSGTSGSKQYF.

The chain joins TRBV29-1 to TRBJ2-7, with 12 bases that match TRBD2. Germline loops: CDR1 SQVTM, CDR2 ANQGSEA. V shed 7 bases and J 6 bases; nucleotides not matched to a gene: 7. CDR3 length equals 13 residues. CDR3 in amino acids: CSATLAGGIEQYF. The CDR3, as DNA: TGCAGCGCAACTCTAGCGGGAGGGATCGAGCAGTACTTC.

V and J are TRBV5-1 and TRBJ2-7, with 8 positions matching TRBD2. V trimming: 0 bases; J trimming: 6 bases; junction bases outside the gene matches: 5. The CDR3 contains 14 residues. Germline CDR1 reads SGHRS; CDR2 reads YFSETQ. This CDR3 reads CASSLEGLVAEQYF. The CDR3 nucleotides are TGCGCCAGCAGCTTGGAGGGACTAGTGGCCGAGCAGTACTTC.

V gene TRBV19 combines with J gene TRBJ2-5; 9 nucleotides align to TRBD1. The CDR3 loop spans 17 amino acids. The V gene's germline CDR1 is LNHDA and CDR2 SQIVND (reference sequence). Trimming took 3 bases from V and 3 from J; bases not matched to a gene: 11. The CDR3 is CASSIAGTGSTKETQYF. CDR3 DNA: TGTGCCAGTAGTATTGCGGGGACAGGGAGCACAAAAGAGACCCAGTACTTC.

The V and J genes are TRBV5-1 and TRBJ2-5, with 7 bases lining up with TRBD2. CDR1 is SGHRS, CDR2 YFSETQ, per germline. Trimming at V came to 5 bases and at J to 3 bases, leaving 7 bases not matched to a gene. This CDR3 spans 14 amino acids. The chain's CDR3 is CASRGGAPEETQYF. The CDR3 nucleotides are TGCGCCAGCAGGGGAGGGGCCCCTGAAGAGACCCAGTACTTC.

The chain joins TRBV18 to TRBJ1-3; D is uncertain. Germline CDR1 is KGHSH and CDR2 is LQKENI. Between the trimmed V and J ends, which lost 3 bases and 0 bases, there was a span of 6 bases. CDR3 length equals 14 residues. The CDR3 nucleotides read TGTGCCAGCTCACCGGGCAGCTCTGGAAACACCATATATTTT. It codes for CASSPGSSGNTIYF.

The chain employs TRBV9 and TRBJ2-1; TRBD2 matches 11 bases. The CDR3 is 15 amino acids. Germline loops: CDR1 SGDLS, CDR2 YYNGEE. After removal of 6 bases from V and 10 bases from J, the junction contained 12 bases not matched to a gene. The CDR3 nucleotides are TGTGCCAGCACCTCCGGACTAGCGGGCCCCCAAGAGCAGTTCTTC. Translated, it gives CASTSGLAGPQEQFF.